This T cell receptor (beta chain) is drawn from a study of T-cell reconstitution after alpha-beta-depleted transplantation in children. The CDR3 is 16 residues long. Germline CDR1 SQVTM, CDR2 ANQGSEA. V trimming: 0 bases; J trimming: 0 bases; junction bases outside the gene matches: 5. In its sample, this clonotype was seen many times. Molecular barcoding with unique molecular identifiers was used for the TCRbeta library. TCRdb used MiXCR to reprocess the PCR reads, holding one entry per CDR3 protein. The sample lists 120,000 to 150,000 distinct CDR3 sequences; more than 8% were seen once. The chain links TRBV29-1 to TRBJ2-3, with 8 nucleotides matching TRBD2. This clonotype originated in a female patient aged 2-10 years who had a stem cell transplant for congenital amegakaryocytic thrombocytopenia, so the T cells may come from the graft donor. Sequencing used PBMCs, mostly from graft donor cells, obtained 180 days after TCRalphabeta/CD19-depleted stem cell transplant. CDR3 DNA sequence: TGCAGCGTTGAAGATTTAGCGGGAACTAGCACAGATACGCAGTATTTT. It yields the protein CSVEDLAGTSTDTQYF.